This T cell receptor beta chain stems from a study of T-cell memory formation after mild COVID-19. General study findings and limits: CD4+ clones that contracted lay mainly in CM and EM; CD8+ ones lay in EMRA.

This clonotype was observed a handful of times. What it recognizes is unknown. The CDR3 length is 14 residues. Trimming cost V 6 bases and J 1 base, with 12 bases left between them. Germline values: CDR1 DFQATT, CDR2 SNEGSKA (reference sequence). TCRdb re-called the 5' RACE reads through MiXCR, storing one row per CDR3 protein. This table has approximately 250,000 distinct CDR3 sequences, 15% to 20% appearing once. Sample: PBMCs or a T cell subset sorted from them (not recorded which). The chain combines TRBV20-1 with TRBJ2-2, with D unclear. The TCR originated in a young man who had mild COVID-19 (a few samples of this study predate the infection). Cell type and time point are not known. This CDR3 reads CSAPDGWNTGELFF. CDR3 sequence (DNA): TGCAGTGCGCCGGACGGTTGGAACACCGGGGAGCTGTTTTTT.